These 23 T cell receptor beta chains were sequenced from one sample in a study of T cell repertoires in cytomegalovirus infection. TCRdb independently ran MiXCR on the reads; one entry per CDR3 protein. Of around 530,000 distinct CDR3 sequences listed, 26% are singletons. Sequenced input: PBMCs. The receptors come from a human donor in good health (CMV status not recorded). Some clones in this sample may be carry-over from other donors' samples.

This clonotype showed up just a few times. The chain uses TRBV6-5 and TRBJ2-1; 7 bases match TRBD1. The CDR3 contains 16 residues. With 6 bases clipped from V and 2 bases from J, the junction kept 10 bases outside the gene matches. CDR1 and CDR2 from the germline V gene are MNHEY and SVGAGI. The CDR3 loop is CASSSATGETYNEQFF. CDR3 nucleotide sequence: TGTGCCAGCAGCTCTGCTACAGGGGAAACCTACAATGAGCAGTTCTTC.

This clonotype has at least ten counts. The chain uses TRBV7-2 and TRBJ2-1; 9 bases agree with TRBD1. The CDR3 runs 15 residues. V shed 1 base, J shed 9 bases, and the junction held 7 bases outside the gene matches. The V gene's germline CDR1 is SGHTA and CDR2 FQGNSA. This chain's CDR3 is CASSLDGQGLSEQFF. In nucleotides, the CDR3 is TGTGCCAGCAGCTTAGATGGACAGGGGCTGAGTGAGCAGTTCTTC.

This clonotype turned up a few times. This chain uses TRBV7-2 with TRBJ2-3, with 7 bases matching TRBD1. Losses at the gene ends were 5 bases for V and 1 base for J; bases not matched to a gene: 6. Germline assignment: CDR1 SGHTA and CDR2 FQGNSA. The CDR3 has 15 residues. CDR3 in amino acids: CASSPTTGRTDTQYF. The CDR3, as DNA: TGTGCCAGCAGCCCGACGACAGGGCGCACAGATACGCAGTATTTT.

This clonotype was observed a few times. The chain recombines TRBV12-3 or TRBV12-4 with TRBJ1-5, with 9 bases fitting TRBD1. This CDR3 has 16 residues. The J segment lost 3 bases and the V segment lost 3 bases, leaving 6 bases of the junction unmatched. CDR3 residues: CASSFGQGTNNQPQHF. CDR3 DNA: TGTGCCAGCAGTTTCGGACAGGGGACTAACAATCAGCCCCAGCATTTT.

The rearrangement uses TRBV5-6 and TRBJ2-2; 7 nucleotides match TRBD2. The CDR3 totals 15 residues. Germline V gene lookup returns CDR1 SGHDT and CDR2 YYEEEE. Trimming removed 2 bases from V and 1 base from J; junction bases left unmatched: 2. In nucleotides, the CDR3 is TGTGCCAGCAGCTTCGGGAGGCAGAACACCGGGGAGCTGTTTTTT. Translating gives CASSFGRQNTGELFF.

The chain recombines TRBV7-9 with TRBJ2-2; perhaps TRBD2 as D (7 bases). The CDR3 sequence is 15 residues long. CDR1 SEHNR and CDR2 FQNEAQ come from the germline V gene (reference sequence). Between the trimmed V and J ends, which lost 4 bases and 4 bases, there was a span of 13 bases. CDR3 sequence reads: CASSSDGGLTGELFF. The CDR3 nucleotides are TGTGCCAGCAGCTCCGACGGGGGGCTCACCGGGGAGCTGTTTTTT.

The chain couples TRBV29-1 to TRBJ2-1; D is unclear. Germline CDR1 SQVTM, CDR2 ANQGSEA. V lost 7 bases to trimming and J lost 4 bases, with 8 bases between them. CDR3 size: 11 residues. DNA of the CDR3: TGCAGCGGGTCGGCGTACAATGAGCAGTTCTTC. Residues: CSGSAYNEQFF.

This clonotype came up many times. The chain has TRBV7-2 and TRBJ1-1; no clear D gene. The CDR3 consists of 14 residues. V lost 1 base to trimming and J lost 1 base, with 7 bases between them. Germline V lookup: CDR1 SGHTA, CDR2 FQGNSA. CDR3 nucleotide sequence: TGTGCCAGCAGCTTAGATACGTGGAACACTGAAGCTTTCTTT. Protein sequence: CASSLDTWNTEAFF.

V is TRBV14 and J is TRBJ1-1; D is undetermined. Germline CDR1 reads SGHDN; CDR2 reads FVKESK. The CDR3 is made up of 13 amino acids. V dropped 2 bases and J dropped 10 bases, with 14 bases sitting between them. CDR3 region: CASSQSLAGGAFF. CDR3 sequence (DNA): TGTGCCAGCAGCCAATCTTTGGCAGGCGGAGCTTTCTTT.

The chain has TRBV6-2 or TRBV6-3 and TRBJ2-5; D call uncertain. Per the germline V gene, CDR1 is MNHEY and CDR2 is SVGEGT. The V end was cut by 6 bases, the J end by 9 bases, with 23 bases between. The CDR3 consists of 15 residues. Here the CDR3 reads CASSPLSSQILPQYF. The CDR3 region has the DNA TGTGCCAGCAGCCCCCTTTCGTCTCAAATTTTGCCCCAGTACTTC.

There are many counts of this clonotype. This chain links TRBV7-2 with TRBJ2-7; the match to TRBD2 covers 8 bases. The V segment lost 5 bases and the J segment 3 bases; nucleotides outside the gene matches: 9. Germline assignment: CDR1 SGHTA and CDR2 FQGNSA. The length of the CDR3 is 15 residues. For the CDR3, the DNA is TGTGCCAGCAGCGTAACCGGGACTAGAGACTACGAGCAGTACTTC. Its protein product is CASSVTGTRDYEQYF.

This clonotype appeared a few times. The chain employs TRBV12-3 or TRBV12-4 and TRBJ1-5; the match to TRBD1 covers 9 bases. This CDR3 has 17 amino acids. Trimming cost V 5 bases and J 2 bases; bases outside gene matches: 10. CDR3 DNA: TGTGCCAGCAGTGGATACCGGGACAGGGAGGGCAATCAGCCCCAGCATTTT. It encodes CASSGYRDREGNQPQHF.

V gene TRBV7-2 combines with J gene TRBJ2-1, with 7 bases that match TRBD2. The V gene end was trimmed by 5 bases and the J gene end by 15 bases; junction bases not matched to a gene: 13. The CDR3 sequence is 13 residues long. The germline V gene encodes CDR1 SGHTA and CDR2 FQGNSA. CDR3 amino acids: CASSASGRFGRFF. In DNA form, the CDR3 reads TGTGCCAGCAGCGCTAGCGGACGGTTCGGACGGTTCTTC.

CDR3 residues: CASSTGGTVPAWEKLFF. CDR3 sequence (DNA): TGTGCCAGTAGTACGGGGGGGACCGTCCCTGCCTGGGAAAAACTGTTTTTT. The gene calls are TRBV19 and TRBJ1-4, with D maybe TRBD1 (5 bases). This CDR3 region has 17 residues. Germline CDR1 reads LNHDA; CDR2 reads SQIVND (reference sequence). Trimming shortened V by 4 bases and J by 8 bases, and 23 bases separated the two germline ends. Together with reference TRBV19 and TRBJ1-4, the CDR3 gives the full variable domain: DGGITQSPKYLFRKEGQNVTLSCEQNLNHDAMYWYRQDPGQGLRLIYYSQIVNDFQKGDIAEGYSVSREKKESFPLTVTSAQKNPTAFYLCASSTGGTVPAWEKLFFGSGTQLSVL.

The V gene is TRBV19, the J gene TRBJ2-3; TRBD2 might be the D (5 bases). V lost 3 bases and J lost 2, with 9 bases in between. CDR3 length: 14 residues. Germline V gives CDR1 LNHDA, CDR2 SQIVND (reference sequence). Here the CDR3 reads CASSMASPTDTQYF. CDR3 sequence (DNA): TGTGCCAGTAGTATGGCTAGCCCCACAGATACGCAGTATTTT.

This clonotype turned up a few times. The gene calls are TRBV20-1 and TRBJ2-5; 9 bases align to TRBD2. The junction had 6 bases not matched to a gene; V was cut back by 5 bases and J by 2 bases. Germline lookup yields CDR1 DFQATT and CDR2 SNEGSKA (reference sequence). The CDR3 sequence is 14 residues long. The CDR3 here is CSAGLAGIQETQYF. The CDR3 DNA is TGCAGTGCTGGGCTAGCGGGAATTCAAGAGACCCAGTACTTC.

The sample holds many counts of this clonotype. The V and J genes are TRBV7-9 and TRBJ1-1; 9 bases line up with TRBD1. This CDR3 comprises 14 residues. The germline V gene encodes CDR1 SEHNR and CDR2 FQNEAQ (reference sequence). Trimming cost V 2 bases and J 10 bases; bases outside gene matches: 8. The CDR3 DNA sequence: TGTGCCAGCAGCTTAAGGGGACAGGGTTCGGCAGCTTTCTTT. It encodes CASSLRGQGSAAFF. Filled out from reference TRBV7-9 and TRBJ1-1, the complete variable domain reads DTGVSQNPRHKITKRGQNVTFRCDPISEHNRLYWYRQTLGQGPEFLTYFQNEAQLEKSRLLSDRFSAERPKGSFSTLEIQRTEQGDSAMYLCASSLRGQGSAAFFGQGTRLTVV.

The table lists this clonotype with many counts. The V gene is TRBV7-2, the J gene TRBJ1-5; D not certain. Germline lookup yields CDR1 SGHTA and CDR2 FQGNSA. The CDR3 has 14 amino acids. The V end was cut by 5 bases, the J end by 0 bases, with 8 bases between. The CDR3 DNA reads as TGTGCCAGCAGCCCAAGGTATAGCAATCAGCCCCAGCATTTT. Its protein product is CASSPRYSNQPQHF.

This chain connects TRBV6-2 or TRBV6-3 to TRBJ2-7; 12 nucleotides line up with TRBD2. The CDR3 covers 16 residues. V lost 2 bases and J lost 2; bases outside the gene matches: 4. CDR1 and CDR2 (germline): MNHEY, SVGEGT. The CDR3 sequence is CASSYARLAGAYEQYV. CDR3 DNA: TGTGCCAGCAGTTACGCGAGACTAGCGGGAGCCTACGAGCAGTACGTC.

This sequence joins TRBV5-6 and TRBJ2-1, with 12 positions matching TRBD2. Germline V gene lookup returns CDR1 SGHDT and CDR2 YYEEEE. This CDR3 spans 18 amino acids. The V segment lost 4 bases and the J segment 8 bases; nucleotides outside the gene matches: 16. The CDR3 DNA follows: TGTGCCAGCAGCCTTGGAGAGTTGAGACTAGCGGGAGTGTATGAGCAGTTCTTC. As protein: CASSLGELRLAGVYEQFF.

DNA for the CDR3: TGTGCCATCGGGACAGGGGGTAACTATGGCTACACCTTC. This gives the protein CAIGTGGNYGYTF. This chain links TRBV28 with TRBJ1-2, with 11 bases that match TRBD1. Unmatched junction bases numbered 2, after V lost 10 bases and J lost 1 base. The CDR3 extends over 13 amino acids. Germline assignment: CDR1 MDHEN and CDR2 SYDVKM.

This chain links TRBV4-3 with TRBJ1-2; 7 bases match TRBD1. The CDR3 extends over 13 amino acids. V lost 0 bases and J lost 8; bases outside the gene matches: 3. Germline assignment: CDR1 LGHNA and CDR2 YSLEER. The CDR3 loop is CASSQDRGQGYTF. The CDR3 DNA follows: TGCGCCAGCAGCCAAGATAGGGGGCAAGGCTACACCTTC.

This clonotype was counted many times. The rearrangement joins TRBV7-2 to TRBJ2-3; the D gene is possibly TRBD2 (5 bases). This CDR3 has 14 residues. In germline, CDR1 is SGHTA, CDR2 FQGNSA. V was trimmed by 5 bases and J by 2 bases, leaving 11 bases between them. The CDR3 spells CASSLSGNTDTQYF. The DNA of the CDR3 is TGTGCCAGCAGCCTAAGCGGAAACACAGATACGCAGTATTTT.